This T cell receptor (beta chain) was profiled in a study of identical twins. Whole-study findings and limits: Alpha sequences out of frame and shared by twins had excess low generation probability. Rather than following the same donors, the conclusions depended on cross-sectional statistical analysis.

This clonotype occurred many times. What it binds is not known. Trimming cost V 7 bases and J 5 bases, with 19 bases left between them. The V gene's germline CDR1 is SQVTM and CDR2 ANQGSEA. The CDR3 covers 14 residues. Healthy Caucasians supplied all donations. Template switching added a universal primer site; cDNA carried unique molecular identifiers. TCRdb used MiXCR to reprocess the 5' RACE reads, holding one entry per CDR3 protein. The sample lists 690,000 or so distinct CDR3 sequences; over 8.5% were seen once. The same data also contributed to another study, on yellow fever vaccine responses in identical twins.

The rearrangement joins TRBV29-1 to TRBJ2-3, with TRBD2 as a possible D gene (7 bases). The clonotype was recovered from a woman between 18 and 30 years old in good health. Material: PBMCs. In nucleotides, the CDR3 is TGCAGCGCCGTGGGGGGGGCGCAAGTAGATACGCAGTATTTT. It yields the protein CSAVGGAQVDTQYF.